This TCR beta chain was found in a study of blood T cell repertoires in COVID-19. The repertoire was sequenced with immunoSEQ multiplex PCR; TCRdb's copy has only in-frame clones and lacks some. The table shows about 280,000 clones, with more than 70% occurring only once. Individuals aged roughly 18 to 100 years were recruited from about two dozen US areas. Trimming took 3 bases from V and 5 from J; bases not matched to a gene: 5. This CDR3 is 14 amino acids long. Germline V CDR1 and CDR2: SNHLY, FYNNEI. This clone was observed a single time. The material sequenced was PBMCs or T cells enriched from blood (not recorded which). This TCR was recovered from a woman aged 55-70 years in a cohort exposed to, infected with or recovered from COVID-19 (not recorded which). The chain couples TRBV2 to TRBJ2-7; 9 bases are a match to TRBD1. CDR3: CASSDNRGLNEQYF. The DNA for the CDR3 is TGTGCCAGCAGTGATAACAGGGGGCTCAACGAGCAGTACTTC.